This TCR beta chain emerged from a study of molecular identifiers for immune sequencing clone quantification. Germline CDR1 is MNHNS and CDR2 is SASEGT. Trimming pared 1 base from V and 4 bases from J, leaving 10 bases between. The CDR3 totals 15 residues. Naive CD8 library inputs spanned roughly 18,000 to 1,000,000 sorted cells and 10%, 30% or 50% RNA. The CD8+CD4-CCR7+CD45RA+ phenotype defined the sorted naive CD8 T cells. This clonotype occurred many times. The bulk TCR libraries were made with methods described before and with listed TCR primers. TCRdb processed the PCR reads anew with MiXCR; each CDR3 protein has one entry. The table shows roughly 100,000 distinct CDR3 sequences, with about 35% occurring only once.

The chain recombines TRBV6-1 with TRBJ2-2; TRBD2 is a possible D gene (6 bases). This clonotype originated in a human donor in good health. Some libraries in this study had Jurkat cell RNA spiked in. Sequenced: naive CD8+ T cells from blood, with Jurkat cell RNA spiked in. The subset was: FACS-sorted CD8+CD4-CCR7+CD45RA+ naive T cells. The CDR3 sequence is CASSEDGGLTGELFF. The CDR3 DNA follows: TGTGCCAGCAGTGAAGACGGGGGTCTCACCGGGGAGCTGTTTTTT.